One and the same sample provided the 32 T cell receptor beta chains below, sequenced in a study of blood T cell repertoires in COVID-19. The table came from immunoSEQ multiplex PCR; TCRdb's copy has only in-frame clones and leaves some out. The repertoire holds roughly 430,000 clones, with 88% as singletons. Sequencing was carried out using PBMCs or T cells enriched from blood (not recorded which). The receptors come from a woman aged 40 to 50 with acute COVID-19.

The chain joins TRBV6-5 to TRBJ2-7; the match to TRBD1 covers 10 bases. Per germline, CDR1 MNHEY and CDR2 SVGAGI. J lost 7 bases, V lost 6 bases, and 6 bases had no gene match. The CDR3 length is 13 residues. The CDR3 loop reads CASRGQGMGEQYF. The CDR3 DNA reads as TGTGCCAGCAGGGGACAGGGGATGGGGGAGCAGTACTTC.

V is TRBV9 and J is TRBJ2-7; a weak D match, TRBD2 (6 bases). Trimming shortened V by 3 bases and J by 0 bases, and 22 bases separated the two germline ends. The CDR3 sequence is 18 residues long. CDR1 and CDR2 (germline): SGDLS, YYNGEE. This CDR3 reads CASSEAPTRAGSSYEQYF. CDR3 coding DNA: TGTGCCAGCAGCGAGGCCCCCACGCGGGCGGGATCCTCCTACGAGCAGTACTTC.

V gene TRBV19 combines with J gene TRBJ1-1, with 8 bases fitting TRBD1. V lost 4 bases, J lost 0 bases, and 10 bases stayed unmatched. There are 17 residues in the CDR3. The germline gives CDR1 LNHDA, CDR2 SQIVND (reference sequence). The CDR3 DNA is TGTGCCAGTAGTAGCCCCAGGGACAGGAGCATGAACACTGAAGCTTTCTTT. Translated: CASSSPRDRSMNTEAFF.

This rearrangement joins TRBV12-3 or TRBV12-4 to TRBJ2-1; no clear D gene. Trimming took 6 bases from V and 7 from J, leaving 10 bases between them. The CDR3 consists of 12 residues. CDR3 loop: CASREGVNEQFF. The CDR3 nucleotides read TGTGCCAGCAGGGAAGGAGTTAATGAGCAGTTCTTC.

V usage is TRBV5-1 and J usage is TRBJ2-2; 8 bases map to TRBD1. This CDR3 has 15 residues. Trimming at V came to 5 bases and at J to 5 bases, leaving 8 bases not matched to a gene. Germline CDR1 SGHRS, CDR2 YFSETQ. The CDR3 DNA is TGCGCCAGCAGTCCTCGGACAGGGAGGACCGGGGAGCTGTTTTTT. Its protein product is CASSPRTGRTGELFF.

This chain links TRBV18 with TRBJ1-4; TRBD1 matches 7 bases. The CDR3 extends over 14 amino acids. The V gene end was trimmed by 3 bases and the J gene end by 6 bases; junction bases not matched to a gene: 4. Germline values: CDR1 KGHSH, CDR2 LQKENI. The CDR3 DNA follows: TGTGCCAGCTCACCCGGACAGGCGGATGAAAAACTGTTTTTT. Its protein product is CASSPGQADEKLFF.

This chain uses TRBV7-9 with TRBJ2-4; D is perhaps TRBD2 (5 bases). Trimming pared 4 bases from V and 7 bases from J, leaving 14 bases between. The germline V gene encodes CDR1 SEHNR and CDR2 FQNEAQ (reference sequence). This CDR3 has 14 amino acids. The chain's CDR3 is CASSYGEGMNIQYF. CDR3 nucleotides: TGTGCCAGCAGCTACGGGGAAGGGATGAACATTCAGTACTTC.

The V and J genes are TRBV2 and TRBJ1-5; 7 bases are shared with TRBD1. This CDR3 is 14 amino acids long. V shed 4 bases, J shed 1 base, and the junction held 1 base outside the gene matches. Germline V lookup: CDR1 SNHLY, CDR2 FYNNEI. In DNA form, the CDR3 reads TGTGCCAGCAGTGCAGGGGGGAGCAATCAGCCCCAGCATTTT. As protein: CASSAGGSNQPQHF.

V and J are TRBV9 and TRBJ1-6, with 7 bases identical to TRBD1. This CDR3 is built from 16 residues. Germline values: CDR1 SGDLS, CDR2 YYNGEE. The ends lost 4 bases at V and 6 bases at J; junction bases unmatched: 10. Here the CDR3 DNA reads TGTGCCAGCAGCCCGAGGTCGGACAGGCTTAATTCACCCCTCCACTTT. The encoded protein is CASSPRSDRLNSPLHF.

This clone showed up just once. This chain connects TRBV30 to TRBJ1-5, with D perhaps TRBD1 (5 bases). Trimming shortened V by 0 bases and J by 9 bases, and 9 bases separated the two germline ends. From germline, CDR1 is GTSNPN and CDR2 SVGIG (reference sequence). The CDR3 is made up of 12 amino acids. The CDR3 loop is CAWSVFQGPQHF. CDR3 DNA sequence: TGTGCCTGGAGTGTCTTCCAGGGGCCCCAGCATTTT.

The chain employs TRBV30 and TRBJ2-1, with 7 bases that match TRBD2. The CDR3 is 15 residues long. V lost 5 bases, J lost 5 bases, and 12 bases stayed unmatched. CDR1 and CDR2 from the germline V gene are GTSNPN and SVGIG (reference sequence). The CDR3, as DNA: TGTGCCTGGCGCCCCTTGGCGGGGGTGAACAATGAGCAGTTCTTC. Translation: CAWRPLAGVNNEQFF.

The chain carries TRBV3-1 (or the pseudogene TRBV3-2) and TRBJ2-7; 8 bases map to TRBD1. The CDR3 contains 16 residues. The V segment lost 4 bases and the J segment 5 bases; nucleotides outside the gene matches: 13. Germline lookup yields CDR1 LGHDT and CDR2 YNNKEL (reference sequence). The CDR3 DNA reads TGTGCCAGCAGCCGTCCTAATTCCGGGACAGGTGACGAGCAGTACTTC. This gives the protein CASSRPNSGTGDEQYF.

This clone was seen only once. This chain connects TRBV5-1 to TRBJ2-2; the match to TRBD1 covers 9 bases. The J segment lost 7 bases and the V segment lost 3 bases, leaving 7 bases of the junction unmatched. From germline, CDR1 is SGHRS and CDR2 YFSETQ. This CDR3 spans 15 amino acids. CDR3 DNA sequence: TGCGCCAGCAGCTCCGACAGGGGGTATGGCGGGGAGCTGTTTTTT. Protein product: CASSSDRGYGGELFF.

The gene calls are TRBV18 and TRBJ1-2; TRBD1 might be the D (6 bases). The ends were cut back, 4 bases at V and 5 bases at J, with 11 bases in the middle. CDR1 and CDR2 from the germline V gene are KGHSH and LQKENI. The CDR3 is made up of 13 amino acids. The CDR3 loop reads CASSQRTEYGYTF. Here the CDR3 DNA reads TGTGCCAGCTCACAACGGACAGAATATGGCTACACCTTC.

V usage is TRBV10-3 and J usage is TRBJ2-2, with D perhaps TRBD1 (5 bases). The V gene's germline CDR1 is ENHRY and CDR2 SYGVKD. V was trimmed by 0 bases and J by 2 bases, leaving 7 bases between them. The CDR3 covers 15 residues. CDR3 bases: TGTGCCATCAGTGAGTCAGGGGAAAACACCGGGGAGCTGTTTTTT. Its translation is CAISESGENTGELFF.

The chain employs TRBV5-6 and TRBJ1-5; D is undetermined. This CDR3 spans 14 amino acids. Trimming took 4 bases from V and 2 from J, leaving 10 bases between them. CDR1 and CDR2 (germline): SGHDT, YYEEEE. CDR3 amino acids: CASSLAGGNQPQHF. The DNA of the CDR3 is TGTGCCAGCAGCCTGGCCGGGGGCAATCAGCCCCAGCATTTT.

This clone appeared once. This sequence joins TRBV4-2 and TRBJ2-2; 15 nucleotides match TRBD2. Germline values: CDR1 LGHNA, CDR2 YNFKEQ. The CDR3 covers 22 residues. Germline trimming cut 3 bases from V and 1 base from J; bases unmatched to any gene: 15. This CDR3 is CASSQGLNLGLAGGLNTGELFF. The CDR3 DNA follows: TGTGCCAGCAGCCAGGGGCTCAACCTGGGACTAGCGGGGGGCCTGAACACCGGGGAGCTGTTTTTT.

The chain carries TRBV5-1 and TRBJ1-4; tentative D call: TRBD1 (5 bases). V lost 2 bases and J lost 1, with 6 bases in between. The CDR3 runs 14 residues. In germline, CDR1 is SGHRS, CDR2 YFSETQ. CDR3 amino acids: CASSFGGTNEKLFF. The CDR3 DNA reads TGCGCCAGCAGCTTCGGGGGAACTAATGAAAAACTGTTTTTT.

This clone has just a few counts. J is TRBJ2-5 and V is TRBV12-3 or TRBV12-4, with D possibly TRBD1 on 5 matching bases. Trimming pared 6 bases from V and 3 bases from J, leaving 11 bases between. This CDR3 is built from 13 residues. The CDR3 is CASRPGAEETQYF. Written as DNA, the CDR3 is TGTGCCAGCAGGCCTGGGGCCGAAGAGACCCAGTACTTC.

CDR3 residues: CASSLRTSGVTDTQYF. Here the CDR3 DNA reads TGTGCCAGCAGCTTAAGAACTAGCGGGGTTACAGATACGCAGTATTTT. This sequence joins TRBV11-3 and TRBJ2-3, with TRBD2 matching over 10 bases. The J segment lost 3 bases and the V segment lost 2 bases, leaving 5 bases of the junction unmatched. Germline CDR1 reads SGHNT; CDR2 reads YENEEA. The CDR3 sequence is 16 residues long. The full variable domain, in which reference TRBV11-3 and TRBJ2-3 provide the parts outside the CDR3, is EAGVVQSPRYKIIEKKQPVAFWCNPISGHNTLYWYLQNLGQGPELLIRYENEEAVDDSQLPKDRFSAERLKGVDSTLKIQPAELGDSAVYLCASSLRTSGVTDTQYFGPGTRLTVL.

This clone was recorded a few times. Additional DNA sequences in this sample encode the identical CDR3. The chain combines TRBV7-9 with TRBJ1-5, with D hard to call. Germline V CDR1 and CDR2: SEHNR, FQNEAQ (reference sequence). The length of the CDR3 is 13 residues. Trimming pared 3 bases from V and 2 bases from J, leaving 5 bases between. The CDR3 sequence is CASSLSGNQPQHF. In DNA, the CDR3 is TGTGCCAGCAGCTTGTCTGGCAATCAGCCCCAGCATTTT. Complete variable domain (other parts from reference TRBV7-9 and TRBJ1-5): DTGVSQNPRHKITKRGQNVTFRCDPISEHNRLYWYRQTLGQGPEFLTYFQNEAQLEKSRLLSDRFSAERPKGSFSTLEIQRTEQGDSAMYLCASSLSGNQPQHFGDGTRLSIL.

The V gene is TRBV15, the J gene TRBJ2-2; 13 nucleotides match TRBD2. Germline V gene data show CDR1 as LNHNV and CDR2 as YYDKDF (reference sequence). V gave up 3 bases and J gave up 7 bases; unmatched junction bases: 8. There are 17 residues in the CDR3. This CDR3 reads CATSSLTSGGISGELFF. DNA for the CDR3: TGTGCCACCAGCAGTTTGACTAGCGGGGGGATAAGCGGGGAGCTGTTTTTT.

This chain uses TRBV5-1 with TRBJ1-2; no clear D. CDR3 length equals 12 residues. Germline CDR1 and CDR2: SGHRS and YFSETQ. V was shortened by 0 bases and J by 7 bases, with 7 bases between the two germline ends. The CDR3 DNA follows: TGCGCCAGCAGCTTGGCGTTCGGTGGCTACACCTTC. It encodes CASSLAFGGYTF.

The chain uses TRBV3-1 (or the pseudogene TRBV3-2) and TRBJ1-4; D is perhaps TRBD1 (5 bases). There are 15 residues in the CDR3. Germline V lookup: CDR1 LGHDT, CDR2 YNNKEL (reference sequence). V was clipped by 0 bases and J by 4 bases, with 9 bases between them. This chain's CDR3 is CASSQDGGINEKLFF. DNA of the CDR3: TGTGCCAGCAGCCAAGATGGGGGGATTAATGAAAAACTGTTTTTT.

The chain joins TRBV27 to TRBJ2-7; D unclear. The germline CDR1 and CDR2 sequences are MNHEY and SMNVEV (reference sequence). V was shortened by 0 bases and J by 0 bases, with 12 bases between the two germline ends. CDR3 length: 16 residues. CDR3 sequence reads: CASSLSWASNSYEQYF. CDR3 in DNA: TGTGCCAGCAGTTTATCGTGGGCCAGTAACTCCTACGAGCAGTACTTC.

This CDR3 is CASSDVAGGSDTQYF. The CDR3 DNA sequence: TGTGCCAGCAGTGACGTAGCGGGGGGCTCAGATACGCAGTATTTT. V is TRBV2 and J is TRBJ2-3, with 10 bases lining up with TRBD2. The CDR3 is 15 amino acids. Germline trimming cut 3 bases from V and 4 bases from J; bases unmatched to any gene: 4. Germline CDR1 is SNHLY and CDR2 is FYNNEI.

In this sample, this clone turned up once. This chain links TRBV19 with TRBJ1-3; 7 nucleotides match TRBD1. This CDR3 comprises 15 residues. Germline-derived CDR1 and CDR2 are LNHDA and SQIVND (reference sequence). V gave up 6 bases and J gave up 0 bases; unmatched junction bases: 5. CDR3 loop: CASRPGGSSGNTIYF. The CDR3 nucleotides are TGTGCCAGTAGGCCAGGGGGGAGCTCTGGAAACACCATATATTTT.

This chain joins TRBV5-1 and TRBJ2-7; maybe TRBD1 (6 bases). Trimming pared 0 bases from V and 7 bases from J, leaving 14 bases between. Per germline, CDR1 SGHRS and CDR2 YFSETQ. The CDR3 consists of 14 residues. The CDR3 spells CASSLDQGRTEQYF. CDR3 bases: TGCGCCAGCAGCTTGGACCAGGGGCGGACAGAGCAGTACTTC.

V gene TRBV27 combines with J gene TRBJ1-1; 7 bases line up with TRBD1. This CDR3 spans 14 amino acids. J gave up 5 bases and V 4 bases, and 7 bases lay outside the gene matches. Germline assignment: CDR1 MNHEY and CDR2 SMNVEV (reference sequence). The CDR3, as DNA: TGTGCCAGCAGTTCAAACAGGGGTCGGACTGAAGCTTTCTTT. Residues: CASSSNRGRTEAFF.

V is TRBV4-2 and J is TRBJ1-6; tentatively, D is TRBD1 (5 bases). The V end lost 3 bases, the J end lost 0 bases, and 9 bases lay between the germline ends. This CDR3 is 16 amino acids long. Germline CDR1 LGHNA, CDR2 YNFKEQ. The CDR3 DNA follows: TGTGCCAGCAGCCACGAGACAGTCTCCTATAATTCACCCCTCCACTTT. Protein sequence: CASSHETVSYNSPLHF.

V gene TRBV13 combines with J gene TRBJ1-2, with TRBD1 as a possible D gene (6 bases). The CDR3 spans 16 residues. Germline CDR1 reads PRHDT; CDR2 reads FYEKMQ (reference sequence). V was trimmed by 0 bases and J by 2 bases, leaving 13 bases between them. In DNA, the CDR3 is TGTGCCAGCAGCTTAGGTCGGGGGGCCCTCAACTATGGCTACACCTTC. Amino acid sequence: CASSLGRGALNYGYTF.

The genes are TRBV10-3 and TRBJ2-7; D is ambiguous. V was cut by 0 bases and J by 5 bases, with 5 bases left in between. CDR3 size: 12 residues. The germline CDR1 and CDR2 sequences are ENHRY and SYGVKD. CDR3 protein: CAISESTDEQYF. CDR3 nucleotide sequence: TGTGCCATCAGTGAGTCGACTGACGAGCAGTACTTC.